Following are 27 T cell receptor beta chains from one sample sequenced in a study of T-cell reconstitution after alpha-beta-depleted transplantation in children. The library targeted TCRbeta and was prepared with unique molecular identifiers. TCRdb reanalysed the PCR reads using MiXCR and keeps one entry per CDR3 protein. The profile shows 500,000 or so distinct CDR3 sequences, 32% of them singletons. The sequences come from PBMCs from the stem cell graft donor, collected from the stem cell graft. These receptors were taken from a human donor who donated a stem cell graft to a child with aplastic anemia.

The sample holds a few counts of this clonotype. The chain carries TRBV4-1 and TRBJ1-5, with a tentative D call TRBD1 (6 bases). The V gene lost 3 bases and the J gene lost 4 bases, with 13 bases spanning the gap. Germline CDR1 reads MGHRA; CDR2 reads YSYEKL. The CDR3 runs to 15 residues. CDR3 nucleotides: TGCGCCAGCAGCCAGGAACAGGGTTGGAATCAGCCCCAGCATTTT. It translates to CASSQEQGWNQPQHF.

The V call is TRBV7-8, the J call TRBJ2-7, with 7 positions matching TRBD2. Germline V gene lookup returns CDR1 SGHVS and CDR2 FQNEAQ. The V and J ends lost 1 base and 6 bases, in that order; junction bases with no gene match: 9. The CDR3 is 15 residues long. The CDR3 here is CASSLEGREGLEQYF. The DNA of the CDR3 is TGTGCCAGCAGCTTAGAAGGCAGGGAGGGCCTCGAGCAGTACTTC. The variable domain in full, with the rest retrieved from reference TRBV7-8 and TRBJ2-7, is GAGVSQSPRYKVAKRGQDVALRCDPISGHVSLFWYQQALGQGPEFLTYFQNEAQLDKSGLPSDRFFAERPEGSVSTLKIQRTQQEDSAVYLCASSLEGREGLEQYFGPGTRLTVT.

The genes are TRBV7-2 and TRBJ2-5, with TRBD1 matching 10 bases. J gave up 3 bases and V 3 bases, and 7 bases lay outside the gene matches. This CDR3 has 16 residues. The germline gives CDR1 SGHTA, CDR2 FQGNSA. CDR3 bases: TGTGCCAGCAGCTTGGTATTCGGGACAGGGGAAGAGACCCAGTACTTC. Protein sequence: CASSLVFGTGEETQYF.

The rearrangement links TRBV20-1 to TRBJ2-1; D gene unclear. Trimming removed 0 bases from V and 4 bases from J, with 7 bases in between. The germline V gene encodes CDR1 DFQATT and CDR2 SNEGSKA (reference sequence). The CDR3 has 13 amino acids. CDR3 sequence (DNA): TGCAGTGCTAGAGAAAGTTCTTACAATGAGCAGTTCTTC. It specifies CSARESSYNEQFF.

This clonotype was detected a few times. CDR3 protein: CASGLVPSGTGEMNTEAFF. The CDR3 region has the DNA TGTGCTAGTGGTTTGGTCCCGAGTGGTACGGGTGAAATGAACACTGAAGCTTTCTTT. The V gene is TRBV12-5, the J gene TRBJ1-1, with no clear D. The length of the CDR3 is 19 residues. The V and J ends lost 0 bases and 0 bases respectively, with 20 bases between them. Germline CDR1 and CDR2: LGHNT and FRNRAP.

About this clonotype: A junction boundary mismatches the germline segment, possibly from a read error. The chain couples TRBV30 to TRBJ2-1; no clear D gene. Germline V gene lookup returns CDR1 GTSNPN and CDR2 SVGIG (reference sequence). The CDR3 runs 12 residues. Written as DNA, the CDR3 is TGTGCCTGGGACGGATCCTACAATGTGCAGTTCTTC. Residues: CAWDGSYNVQFF.

This clonotype has only a few counts. J is TRBJ2-1 and V is TRBV7-9; no reliable D call. The CDR3 length is 13 residues. Trimming shortened V by 7 bases and J by 8 bases, and 15 bases separated the two germline ends. Germline V gene sequence: CDR1 SEHNR, CDR2 FQNEAQ (reference sequence). CDR3 coding DNA: TGTGCCAGCACTATGGCCGAGAGCCATGAGCAGTTCTTC. Translating gives CASTMAESHEQFF.

This clonotype was observed many times. This chain links TRBV5-6 with TRBJ2-1, with 10 positions matching TRBD1. The length of the CDR3 is 15 residues. V trimming: 0 bases; J trimming: 3 bases; junction bases outside the gene matches: 0. CDR1 and CDR2 from the germline V gene are SGHDT and YYEEEE. CDR3 in amino acids: CASSLGDRGYNEQFF. The CDR3 nucleotides read TGTGCCAGCAGCTTGGGGGACAGGGGCTACAATGAGCAGTTCTTC.

This chain links TRBV12-3 or TRBV12-4 with TRBJ1-5; D possibly corresponds to TRBD1 (5 bases). CDR3 length equals 14 residues. The germline V and J ends were trimmed by 3 bases and 2 bases, with 8 bases remaining between them. DNA for the CDR3: TGTGCCAGCAGTTTCATGGGGGGCAATCAGCCCCAGCATTTT. Protein product: CASSFMGGNQPQHF.

This clonotype was found once. This chain links TRBV12-3 or TRBV12-4 with TRBJ1-2; 8 nucleotides align to TRBD1. The CDR3 sequence is 14 residues long. With V trimmed by 9 bases and J by 4 bases, 10 bases remained unmatched. As DNA, the CDR3 is TGTGCCAGTTCAGAAAGGCAGGGGGCCTATGGCTACACCTTC. It yields the protein CASSERQGAYGYTF.

This clonotype was seen ten or more times. This chain uses TRBV18 with TRBJ1-1; a possible D gene is TRBD1 (6 bases). In germline, CDR1 is KGHSH, CDR2 LQKENI. CDR3 length: 15 amino acids. V was trimmed by 2 bases and J by 2 bases, leaving 12 bases between them. Here the CDR3 DNA reads TGTGCCAGCTCACCAAGGACGGGGGGCAACACTGAAGCTTTCTTT. The encoded protein is CASSPRTGGNTEAFF.

This clonotype was counted only a few times. This rearrangement joins TRBV7-2 to TRBJ2-5; 7 bases match TRBD2. This CDR3 region has 16 residues. The ends lost 2 bases at V and 1 base at J; junction bases unmatched: 7. CDR1 SGHTA and CDR2 FQGNSA come from the germline V gene. In DNA form, the CDR3 reads TGTGCCAGCAGCTTATCCGGGGCTAGCGGCCAAGAGACCCAGTACTTC. Protein: CASSLSGASGQETQYF.

This clonotype has ten or more counts. A junction boundary mismatches the germline segment, possibly from a read error. This chain joins TRBV5-1 and TRBJ1-1; no clear D gene. There are 14 residues in the CDR3. Germline V gene data show CDR1 as SGHRS and CDR2 as YFSETQ. The CDR3 DNA sequence: TGTGCCAGCAGCCTGGCAGGCATGAACACTGAAGCTTTCTTT. It is translated as CASSLAGMNTEAFF.

This chain joins TRBV7-9 and TRBJ2-1, with 11 bases lining up with TRBD2. Germline V gene lookup returns CDR1 SEHNR and CDR2 FQNEAQ (reference sequence). After removal of 7 bases from V and 9 bases from J, the junction contained 11 bases not matched to a gene. CDR3 length: 15 residues. DNA for the CDR3: TGTGCCAGCATCCAGGGGCTAGCGGGAGGCGGTGAGCAGTTCTTC. Protein sequence: CASIQGLAGGGEQFF.

This clonotype appeared a few times. In DNA, the CDR3 is TGTGCCAGCAGCCCGCCCTCAGCGGGAGCTGAAGAGACCCAGTACTTC. Amino acid sequence: CASSPPSAGAEETQYF. The V call is TRBV5-6, the J call TRBJ2-5; 8 bases agree with TRBD2. There are 16 residues in the CDR3. Trimming cost V 4 bases and J 3 bases; bases outside gene matches: 11. CDR1 SGHDT and CDR2 YYEEEE come from the germline V gene.

The chain recombines TRBV12-3 or TRBV12-4 with TRBJ2-1; D perhaps matches TRBD2 (5 bases). There are 17 residues in the CDR3. Trimming took 1 base from V and 2 from J, leaving 15 bases between them. CDR3 amino acids: CASSLVNERPPYNEQFF. The CDR3 nucleotides are TGTGCCAGCAGTTTAGTCAACGAGCGGCCACCCTACAATGAGCAGTTCTTC.

V usage is TRBV14 and J usage is TRBJ1-1; D gene ambiguous. The CDR3 is 15 residues long. Trimming removed 1 base from V and 4 bases from J, with 13 bases in between. Germline V gene data show CDR1 as SGHDN and CDR2 as FVKESK. As DNA, the CDR3 is TGTGCCAGCAGCCAAGGAAGTTTACAATTCACTGAAGCTTTCTTT. Translating it yields CASSQGSLQFTEAFF.

This clonotype came up a few times. This sequence joins TRBV11-3 and TRBJ2-4; 8 nucleotides match TRBD2. Trimming removed 5 bases from V and 3 bases from J; junction bases left unmatched: 9. This CDR3 spans 16 amino acids. Germline-derived CDR1 and CDR2 are SGHNT and YENEEA. The CDR3 DNA is TGTGCCAGCAGCCACCCCGACGGGAGGGTCAAAAACATTCAGTACTTC. Translated: CASSHPDGRVKNIQYF.

This clonotype occurred a few times. This chain joins TRBV5-6 and TRBJ1-2; weak D call: TRBD1 (5 bases). Trimming stripped 2 bases from V and 4 bases from J, with 15 bases between. Germline V gene lookup returns CDR1 SGHDT and CDR2 YYEEEE. The CDR3 has 15 residues. CDR3 sequence (DNA): TGTGCCAGCAGCTTCGAGGGACGGAGGCTCTATGGCTACACCTTC. This translates into CASSFEGRRLYGYTF.

This clonotype was recorded a few times. J is TRBJ2-7 and V is TRBV6-2 or TRBV6-3; D might be TRBD1 (6 bases). CDR1 and CDR2 from the germline V gene are MNHEY and SVGEGT. This CDR3 comprises 17 residues. V was pared by 8 bases and J by 1 base, with 24 bases between. The DNA for the CDR3 is TGTGCCAGCGCAATCCAGCCCGGGACAACCATGTCCTACGAGCAGTACGTC. It translates to CASAIQPGTTMSYEQYV.

The CDR3 region is CASSLTSGIDTDTQYF. In DNA form, the CDR3 reads TGCGCCAGCAGCCTGACTAGCGGGATCGACACAGATACGCAGTATTTT. The V and J genes are TRBV5-1 and TRBJ2-3, with TRBD2 matching over 11 bases. Per germline, CDR1 SGHRS and CDR2 YFSETQ. This CDR3 has 16 amino acids. V was pared by 4 bases and J by 2 bases, with 6 bases of the junction left unmatched.

Only a few counts were recorded for this clonotype. This chain joins TRBV9 and TRBJ2-7; 10 bases match TRBD1. Trimming removed 4 bases from V and 1 base from J; junction bases left unmatched: 8. The CDR3 sequence is 16 residues long. Germline values: CDR1 SGDLS, CDR2 YYNGEE. In nucleotides, the CDR3 is TGTGCCAGCAGCCCCCGCGGGGACAGGGGTTCCTACGAGCAGTACTTC. The encoded protein is CASSPRGDRGSYEQYF.

The chain joins TRBV2 to TRBJ2-1, with 10 bases that match TRBD2. Germline V CDR1 and CDR2: SNHLY, FYNNEI. The CDR3 runs 19 residues. With V trimmed by 5 bases and J by 9 bases, 22 bases remained unmatched. CDR3 sequence (DNA): TGTGCCAGCAGTCCAGATCCGCGTTGGGGAGCGGGAGGGGCTAGTGAGCAGTTCTTC. Amino acids: CASSPDPRWGAGGASEQFF.

This clonotype was picked up many times. The rearrangement links TRBV7-2 to TRBJ1-1; D might be TRBD1 (5 bases). The V and J ends lost 5 bases and 9 bases respectively, with 13 bases between them. The CDR3 runs 12 residues. The germline V gene encodes CDR1 SGHTA and CDR2 FQGNSA. The CDR3 is CASSKPGLQAFF. The CDR3 bases are TGTGCCAGCAGCAAACCGGGACTACAAGCTTTCTTT.

This clonotype is a singleton in its sample. The rearrangement joins TRBV15 to TRBJ2-4, with 7 nucleotides matching TRBD1. The V gene's germline CDR1 is LNHNV and CDR2 YYDKDF (reference sequence). The V segment lost 4 bases and the J segment 5 bases; nucleotides outside the gene matches: 5. The CDR3 has 14 amino acids. The CDR3 nucleotides read TGTGCCACCAGCATCGACAGGGTCCAAAACATTCAGTACTTC. Translating it yields CATSIDRVQNIQYF.

Concerning this clonotype: The CDR3 end shows no conserved phenylalanine or tryptophan, and so a read error is likely. The chain is built from TRBV30 and TRBJ2-3, with a possible D match to TRBD1 (5 bases). CDR1 GTSNPN and CDR2 SVGIG come from the germline V gene (reference sequence). The V end was cut by 0 bases, the J end by 4 bases, with 8 bases between. This CDR3 is built from 13 residues. CDR3 amino acids: CAWSVKGPDTQYS. The CDR3 nucleotides are TGTGCCTGGAGTGTAAAGGGGCCAGATACGCAGTATTCT.

V gene TRBV6-1 combines with J gene TRBJ1-1; D unresolved. The V end lost 2 bases, the J end lost 0 bases, and 4 bases lay between the germline ends. Per the germline V gene, CDR1 is MNHNS and CDR2 is SASEGT. The CDR3 has 13 amino acids. DNA for the CDR3: TGTGCCAGCAGTGAAATCATGAACACTGAAGCTTTCTTT. Translating gives CASSEIMNTEAFF.